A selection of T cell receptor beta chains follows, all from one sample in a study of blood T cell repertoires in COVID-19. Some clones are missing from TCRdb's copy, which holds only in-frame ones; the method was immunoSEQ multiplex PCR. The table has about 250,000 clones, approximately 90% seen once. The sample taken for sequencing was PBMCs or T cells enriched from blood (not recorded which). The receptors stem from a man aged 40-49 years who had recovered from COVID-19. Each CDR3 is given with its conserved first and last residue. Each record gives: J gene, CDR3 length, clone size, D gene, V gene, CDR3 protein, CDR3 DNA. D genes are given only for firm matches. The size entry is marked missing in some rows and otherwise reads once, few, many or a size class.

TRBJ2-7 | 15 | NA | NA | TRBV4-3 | CASSQDQGISYEQYF | TGCGCCAGCAGCCAAGACCAGGGGATCTCCTACGAGCAGTACTTC
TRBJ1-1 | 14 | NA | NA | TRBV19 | CASSDHSLNTEAFF | TGTGCCAGTAGTGATCACAGCTTGAACACTGAAGCTTTCTTT
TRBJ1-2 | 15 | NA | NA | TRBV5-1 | CASSLVATNQRGYTF | TGCGCCAGCAGCTTGGTAGCGACTAATCAGAGGGGCTACACCTTC
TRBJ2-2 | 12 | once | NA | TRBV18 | CASSAGTGELFF | TGTGCCAGCTCAGCCGGGACCGGGGAGCTGTTTTTT
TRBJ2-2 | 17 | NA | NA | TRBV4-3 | CASSRGQAREDTGELFF | TGCGCCAGCAGCCGGGGACAGGCTCGGGAGGACACCGGGGAGCTGTTTTTT
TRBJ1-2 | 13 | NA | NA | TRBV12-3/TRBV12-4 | CASGVEVNYGYTF | TGTGCCAGCGGCGTGGAGGTTAACTATGGCTACACCTTC
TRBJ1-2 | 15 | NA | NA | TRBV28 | CARPDSGLGNDGYTF | TGTGCCAGACCCGACTCGGGACTCGGGAACGATGGCTACACCTTC
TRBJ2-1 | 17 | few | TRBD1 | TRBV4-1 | CASSQESPGQGDNEQFF | TGCGCCAGCAGCCAAGAGTCCCCCGGACAGGGCGACAATGAGCAGTTCTTC
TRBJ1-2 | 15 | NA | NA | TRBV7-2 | CASSPVGQSLEGYTF | TGTGCCAGCAGCCCAGTCGGACAGTCCCTCGAGGGCTACACCTTC
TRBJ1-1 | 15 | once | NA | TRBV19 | CASRRIQGGDTEAFF | TGTGCCAGTAGGAGAATACAGGGTGGGGACACTGAAGCTTTCTTT
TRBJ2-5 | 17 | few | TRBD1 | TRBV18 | CASSTGDPGGGSETQYF | TGTGCCAGCTCAACAGGCGATCCAGGGGGCGGCTCGGAGACCCAGTACTTC
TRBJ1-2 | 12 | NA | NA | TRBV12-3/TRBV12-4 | CASSFSGAGYTF | TGTGCCAGCAGTTTCTCAGGGGCTGGCTACACCTTC
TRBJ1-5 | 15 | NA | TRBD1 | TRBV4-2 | CASSLGTGGDQPQHF | TGTGCCAGCAGCCTAGGGACAGGGGGCGATCAGCCCCAGCATTTT
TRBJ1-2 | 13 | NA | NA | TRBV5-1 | CASSLVGAEGYTF | TGCGCCAGCAGCTTGGTAGGGGCGGAAGGCTACACCTTC
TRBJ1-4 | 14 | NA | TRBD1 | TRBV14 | CASSPDRGGEKLFF | TGTGCCAGCAGCCCCGACAGGGGAGGTGAAAAACTGTTTTTT
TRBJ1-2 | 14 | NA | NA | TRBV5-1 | CASSIRGTGYGYTF | TGCGCCAGCAGCATCCGCGGGACGGGCTATGGCTACACCTTC
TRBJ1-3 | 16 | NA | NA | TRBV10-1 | CASSSDFLLPGNTIYF | TGCGCCAGCAGCTCAGACTTCCTGCTTCCTGGAAACACCATATATTTT